Included here is one T cell receptor (beta chain) sequence, with context. Its target is unknown. This sample was taken from a study of T-cell reconstitution after alpha-beta-depleted transplantation in children. Notes on the study in general: T-cell counts and diversity at one year following transplant were attributed mainly to newly produced T cells.

TCRbeta library preparation incorporated unique molecular identifiers. TCRdb analysed the PCR reads with MiXCR anew, one entry per CDR3 protein. Altogether tens of thousands of distinct CDR3 sequences are present, 5.8% being singletons, with the ten largest covering about 30%. Germline values: CDR1 ENHRY, CDR2 SYGVKD. The V and J ends lost 3 bases and 7 bases respectively, with 12 bases between them. The CDR3 runs to 14 residues. The material sequenced was PBMCs, mostly from graft donor cells, taken 60 days after TCRalphabeta/CD19-depleted stem cell transplant. The V gene is TRBV10-3, the J gene TRBJ1-4; no definite D call. This receptor was obtained from a female patient younger than 10 who had a stem cell transplant for aplastic anemia, so the T cells may come from the graft donor. The chain's CDR3 is CAISDGPCGEKLFF. The DNA for the CDR3 is TGTGCCATCAGTGACGGACCCTGCGGTGAAAAACTGTTTTTT.